These 30 T cell receptor beta chains came from one sample sequenced in a study of identifying expanded T cells in peripheral blood. Produced via immunoSEQ multiplex PCR; TCRdb's table is partial and in-frame only. This table holds around 120,000 clones, more than 80% found once. The sequenced material came from blood. Receptors were obtained from a person between 18 and 69 years old in good health.

The sample holds a few counts of this clone. The chain is built from TRBV15 and TRBJ1-6; tentatively, D is TRBD1 (6 bases). Trimming shortened V by 1 base and J by 10 bases, and 11 bases separated the two germline ends. Germline CDR1 is LNHNV and CDR2 is YYDKDF (reference sequence). The CDR3 covers 14 residues. CDR3 nucleotides: TGTGCCACCAGCAGAGTGGCAGGGGAATCACCCCTCCACTTT. Residues: CATSRVAGESPLHF.

Notes on this clone: Other nucleotide sequences from this sample produce the same CDR3. V is TRBV19 and J is TRBJ2-7, with 7 bases matching TRBD1. The CDR3 runs to 13 residues. Germline V gives CDR1 LNHDA, CDR2 SQIVND (reference sequence). With 4 bases clipped from V and 0 bases from J, the junction kept 0 bases outside the gene matches. The CDR3 nucleotides read TGTGCCAGTAGTAGGGACAGCTCCTACGAGCAGTACTTC. Amino acid sequence: CASSRDSSYEQYF.

A few counts support this clone. The rearrangement links TRBV14 to TRBJ2-7; 8 bases align to TRBD1. The CDR3 sequence is 15 residues long. Germline V gene lookup returns CDR1 SGHDN and CDR2 FVKESK. Trimming at V came to 0 bases and at J to 3 bases, leaving 4 bases not matched to a gene. This CDR3 is CASSQEDRASYEQYF. CDR3 coding DNA: TGTGCCAGCAGCCAAGAGGACAGGGCCAGCTACGAGCAGTACTTC.

This rearrangement joins TRBV7-3 to TRBJ1-1; D is ambiguous. CDR3 size: 13 residues. Trimming took off 5 bases at V and 4 bases at J, with 11 bases between the two ends. The germline gives CDR1 SGHTA, CDR2 FQGTGA. In nucleotides, the CDR3 is TGTGCCAGCAGCCCGACTGGAGGCACTGAAGCTTTCTTT. Amino acids: CASSPTGGTEAFF.

The rearrangement joins TRBV4-1 to TRBJ1-4, with 8 bases matching TRBD1. This CDR3 is 17 amino acids long. V shed 4 bases, J shed 5 bases, and the junction held 12 bases outside the gene matches. Looked up from germline, CDR1 is MGHRA and CDR2 is YSYEKL. The CDR3 coding sequence is TGCGCCAGCAGCCGAGGACAGGGATTAAGGTCGAATGAAAAACTGTTTTTT. Translating gives CASSRGQGLRSNEKLFF.

The chain uses TRBV2 and TRBJ1-5, with D hard to call. Trimming left V 6 bases short and J 4 bases short, with 10 bases between. Germline values: CDR1 SNHLY, CDR2 FYNNEI. This CDR3 is built from 13 residues. This CDR3 is CASRAPTNQPQHF. In nucleotides, the CDR3 is TGTGCCAGCAGGGCGCCGACGAATCAGCCCCAGCATTTT.

This chain connects TRBV7-2 to TRBJ2-2, with TRBD2 matching 7 bases. Looked up from germline, CDR1 is SGHTA and CDR2 is FQGNSA. The CDR3 covers 16 residues. The trim removed 3 bases at V and 1 base at J, leaving 5 bases unmatched. The CDR3: CASSFAGGGNTGELFF. As DNA, the CDR3 is TGTGCCAGCAGCTTTGCTGGCGGGGGGAACACCGGGGAGCTGTTTTTT.

The chain is built from TRBV4-3 and TRBJ1-2; D gene ambiguous. CDR1 is LGHNA, CDR2 YSLEER, per germline. This CDR3 has 12 residues. The V and J ends lost 0 bases and 8 bases respectively, with 7 bases between them. CDR3 nucleotide sequence: TGCGCCAGCAGCCAAGAAGCCGTCGGCTACACCTTC. It is translated as CASSQEAVGYTF.

The V and J genes are TRBV11-2 and TRBJ1-2, with a possible D match to TRBD1 (5 bases). The length of the CDR3 is 13 residues. Germline CDR1 and CDR2: SGHAT and FQNNGV. V was cut by 1 base and J by 6 bases, with 9 bases left in between. Here the CDR3 reads CASSLGGAHGYTF. The CDR3, as DNA: TGTGCCAGCAGCTTAGGGGGCGCGCATGGCTACACCTTC.

The rearrangement links TRBV6-5 to TRBJ1-1, with 8 nucleotides matching TRBD1. In germline, CDR1 is MNHEY, CDR2 SVGAGI. The length of the CDR3 is 15 residues. The V segment lost 4 bases and the J segment 4 bases; nucleotides outside the gene matches: 8. DNA for the CDR3: TGTGCCAGCAGTTTCGGACAGGGAATTGGCACTGAAGCTTTCTTT. Translating it yields CASSFGQGIGTEAFF.

Here the CDR3 reads CASSQWGVPDTGELFF. The DNA for the CDR3 is TGCGCCAGCAGTCAATGGGGGGTGCCCGACACCGGGGAGCTGTTTTTT. The rearrangement links TRBV10-1 to TRBJ2-2; D perhaps matches TRBD2 (6 bases). Germline values: CDR1 WNHNN, CDR2 SYGVQD (reference sequence). CDR3 length: 16 residues. The V gene lost 5 bases and the J gene lost 3 bases, with 16 bases spanning the gap.

This chain uses TRBV20-1 with TRBJ1-1; D gene unclear. Trimming cost V 0 bases and J 8 bases, with 7 bases left between them. Germline loops: CDR1 DFQATT, CDR2 SNEGSKA (reference sequence). The CDR3 is 11 residues long. The CDR3 DNA reads TGCAGTGCTAGAGAGGGCGTGGAAGCTTTCTTT. The encoded protein is CSAREGVEAFF.

The chain has TRBV7-8 and TRBJ2-7; either TRBD1 or TRBD2 may supply D (5 bases each). CDR1 and CDR2 from the germline V gene are SGHVS and FQNEAQ. Trimming pared 4 bases from V and 4 bases from J, leaving 14 bases between. This CDR3 contains 14 residues. The CDR3 DNA reads as TGTGCCAGCAGCTCGCCGGGACGGGTATACGAGCAGTACTTC. It encodes CASSSPGRVYEQYF.

The chain links TRBV7-9 to TRBJ2-6; D is unclear. CDR1 is SEHNR and CDR2 is FQNEAQ in the germline V gene (reference sequence). V dropped 2 bases and J dropped 0 bases, with 17 bases sitting between them. The CDR3 sequence is 19 residues long. The CDR3 DNA reads as TGTGCCAGCAGCTTATTCCGAATCCTTTCCAACTCTGGGGCCAACGTCCTGACTTTC. It encodes CASSLFRILSNSGANVLTF.

The V call is TRBV5-6, the J call TRBJ1-1; the match to TRBD1 covers 9 bases. Germline V lookup: CDR1 SGHDT, CDR2 YYEEEE. Trimming removed 0 bases from V and 2 bases from J; junction bases left unmatched: 14. This CDR3 comprises 19 residues. The chain's CDR3 is CASSLAVKGWDRENTEAFF. DNA for the CDR3: TGTGCCAGCAGCTTGGCAGTTAAGGGCTGGGACAGGGAAAACACTGAAGCTTTCTTT. Combining the CDR3 with reference TRBV5-6 and TRBJ1-1 gives the whole variable domain DAGVTQSPTHLIKTRGQQVTLRCSPKSGHDTVSWYQQALGQGPQFIFQYYEEEERQRGNFPDRFSGHQFPNYSSELNVNALLLGDSALYLCASSLAVKGWDRENTEAFFGQGTRLTVV.

The genes are TRBV23-1 and TRBJ1-4; no reliable D call. TRBV23-1 is filed as an ORF, its function uncertain. The germline V and J ends were trimmed by 9 bases and 8 bases, with 16 bases remaining between them. The CDR3 has 13 residues. The CDR3 DNA follows: TGCGCCAGTCCCTATTGGAATAGGGAAAAACTGTTTTTT. Residues: CASPYWNREKLFF.

The V and J genes are TRBV7-2 and TRBJ2-1, with 14 bases lining up with TRBD2. V dropped 5 bases and J dropped 6; count of bases not matched to a gene: 3. The CDR3 contains 15 residues. Germline CDR1 SGHTA, CDR2 FQGNSA. The chain's CDR3 is CASSRGLAGGNEQFF. As DNA, the CDR3 is TGTGCCAGCAGCCGAGGACTAGCGGGGGGCAATGAGCAGTTCTTC.

The chain couples TRBV19 to TRBJ1-1; 7 bases line up with TRBD1. CDR1 LNHDA and CDR2 SQIVND come from the germline V gene (reference sequence). V shed 5 bases and J 2 bases; nucleotides not matched to a gene: 11. There are 16 residues in the CDR3. DNA of the CDR3: TGTGCCAGTAGTTCCCTTCTTGGGACAGTTAACACTGAAGCTTTCTTT. The encoded protein is CASSSLLGTVNTEAFF.

CDR3 region: CASSLGGYREGETQYF. The CDR3 DNA sequence: TGCGCCAGCAGCTTGGGGGGTTACAGGGAAGGAGAGACCCAGTACTTC. This chain joins TRBV5-1 and TRBJ2-5, with TRBD1 as a possible D gene (6 bases). V was shortened by 0 bases and J by 4 bases, with 16 bases between the two germline ends. This CDR3 comprises 16 residues. The germline CDR1 and CDR2 sequences are SGHRS and YFSETQ.

The V and J genes are TRBV7-2 and TRBJ2-2, with TRBD2 matching 11 bases. CDR3 size: 19 residues. The V segment lost 3 bases and the J segment 8 bases; nucleotides outside the gene matches: 17. CDR1 is SGHTA and CDR2 is FQGNSA in the germline V gene. CDR3 sequence reads: CASSFRLAGPRGAAGELFF. The CDR3 DNA reads TGTGCCAGCAGCTTTCGACTAGCGGGGCCCCGTGGGGCGGCTGGGGAGCTGTTTTTT.

The rearrangement uses TRBV19 and TRBJ1-2; D call uncertain. The V end was cut by 6 bases, the J end by 8 bases, with 13 bases between. This CDR3 has 12 residues. Germline CDR1 LNHDA, CDR2 SQIVND (reference sequence). Written as DNA, the CDR3 is TGTGCCAGTAGGACCCTTATGGGAGGCTACACCTTC. It specifies CASRTLMGGYTF.

The V and J genes are TRBV30 and TRBJ1-1; D is uncertain. Trimming stripped 3 bases from V and 5 bases from J, with 13 bases between. The germline CDR1 and CDR2 sequences are GTSNPN and SVGIG (reference sequence). This CDR3 region has 13 residues. CDR3 in amino acids: CAWRKGSFTEAFF. The CDR3 DNA follows: TGTGCCTGGAGGAAAGGGTCCTTTACTGAAGCTTTCTTT. The complete variable domain, with remaining parts taken from reference TRBV30 and TRBJ1-1, reads SQTIHQWPATLVQPVGSPLSLECTVEGTSNPNLYWYRQAAGRGLQLLFYSVGIGQISSEVPQNLSASRPQDRQFILSSKKLLLSDSGFYLCAWRKGSFTEAFFGQGTRLTVV.

The CDR3 DNA reads TGTGCCAGCAGCTTAGGAACCCGGGCTAGCACAGATACGCAGTATTTT. Protein: CASSLGTRASTDTQYF. The V gene is TRBV11-2, the J gene TRBJ2-3; D remains ambiguous. The germline gives CDR1 SGHAT, CDR2 FQNNGV. The CDR3 length is 16 residues. V gave up 1 base and J gave up 0 bases, with 11 bases separating them.

This clone was seen ten or more times. This rearrangement joins TRBV2 to TRBJ1-5; 7 bases are a match to TRBD1. J lost 0 bases, V lost 6 bases, and 5 bases had no gene match. Looked up from germline, CDR1 is SNHLY and CDR2 is FYNNEI. This CDR3 contains 15 residues. As DNA, the CDR3 is TGTGCCAGCAGGGGGGACAGCCATAGCAATCAGCCCCAGCATTTT. Residues: CASRGDSHSNQPQHF.

V is TRBV5-4 and J is TRBJ1-1; the D gene is possibly TRBD1 (6 bases). The CDR3 is made up of 17 amino acids. Per germline, CDR1 SGHNT and CDR2 YYREEE (reference sequence). Trimming left V 2 bases short and J 0 bases short, with 17 bases between. The CDR3 nucleotides read TGTGCCAGCAGCTTTGGACAGCGACCACTCATGAACACTGAAGCTTTCTTT. Protein product: CASSFGQRPLMNTEAFF.

V usage is TRBV5-1 and J usage is TRBJ1-2; 8 nucleotides match TRBD1. Germline values: CDR1 SGHRS, CDR2 YFSETQ. Trimming removed 3 bases from V and 4 bases from J; junction bases left unmatched: 8. The CDR3 spans 15 residues. CDR3 region: CASSWGSGQVYGYTF. The CDR3 DNA reads as TGCGCCAGCAGCTGGGGTTCGGGACAGGTCTATGGCTACACCTTC.

The gene calls are TRBV18 and TRBJ1-1; D gene unclear. The V end lost 3 bases, the J end lost 5 bases, and 16 bases lay between the germline ends. This CDR3 region has 15 residues. The germline gives CDR1 KGHSH, CDR2 LQKENI. The CDR3 here is CASSPDGVLRTEAFF. The DNA for the CDR3 is TGTGCCAGCTCACCCGACGGGGTCCTGAGGACTGAAGCTTTCTTT.

The chain uses TRBV30 and TRBJ2-1; D assignment may be TRBD1 or TRBD2 (6 bases each). Germline lookup yields CDR1 GTSNPN and CDR2 SVGIG (reference sequence). V was trimmed by 2 bases and J by 2 bases, leaving 10 bases between them. This CDR3 spans 14 amino acids. Here the CDR3 reads CAWSRGAPYNEQFF. Here the CDR3 DNA reads TGTGCCTGGAGTAGGGGGGCCCCCTACAATGAGCAGTTCTTC.

CDR3 sequence (DNA): TGTGCCAGCAGCTCGGACCCTCAAGAGACCCAGTACTTC. Its translation is CASSSDPQETQYF. V usage is TRBV7-9 and J usage is TRBJ2-5; D gene uncertain. Trimming stripped 4 bases from V and 2 bases from J, with 8 bases between. CDR3 length: 13 amino acids. Germline assignment: CDR1 SEHNR and CDR2 FQNEAQ (reference sequence).

The chain joins TRBV11-3 to TRBJ2-3; tentative D call: TRBD2 (6 bases). Per germline, CDR1 SGHNT and CDR2 YENEEA. Trimming removed 1 base at V and 2 bases at J, with 16 bases between. This CDR3 comprises 17 residues. CDR3 in DNA: TGTGCCAGCAGCTTAGCTCGCGCGGGACGGGTCACAGATACGCAGTATTTT. Translation gives CASSLARAGRVTDTQYF.